The 27 T cell receptor beta chains reported below all come from one sample, sequenced in a study of early T cells in non-severe SARS-CoV-2 infection. MiXCR, run by TCRdb on the 5' RACE reads, gives a single entry per CDR3 protein. The sample records about 57,000 distinct CDR3 sequences, about an eighth being singletons. Sequencing was done on a sample of whole blood. These receptors all come from an adult who was a healthcare worker with PCR-confirmed SARS-CoV-2 infection or an uninfected control (not recorded which).

In its sample, this clonotype was seen a few times. The chain recombines TRBV11-1 with TRBJ2-7; D call uncertain. The CDR3 totals 14 residues. Germline CDR1 is SGHAT and CDR2 is FQDESV (reference sequence). With 5 bases removed from V and 3 bases from J, the gap between germline ends came to 14 bases. The CDR3 region is CASSLHGQLYEQYF. The CDR3 nucleotides read TGTGCCAGCAGCCTTCACGGGCAGCTCTACGAGCAGTACTTC.

The chain links TRBV7-2 to TRBJ2-5; D is unresolved. Trimming removed 5 bases from V and 1 base from J, with 8 bases in between. The CDR3 contains 13 residues. In germline, CDR1 is SGHTA, CDR2 FQGNSA. The CDR3 DNA reads as TGTGCCAGCAGCCAGGCGTTCCAAGAGACCCAGTACTTC. This gives the protein CASSQAFQETQYF.

This clonotype was counted ten times or more. The chain recombines TRBV20-1 with TRBJ2-1, with 9 bases matching TRBD1. The CDR3 sequence is 13 residues long. Looked up from germline, CDR1 is DFQATT and CDR2 is SNEGSKA (reference sequence). The junction had 6 bases not matched to a gene; V was cut back by 4 bases and J by 8 bases. The CDR3 here is CSANGQGKDEQFF. CDR3 sequence (DNA): TGCAGTGCTAACGGACAGGGGAAGGATGAGCAGTTCTTC.

The chain is built from TRBV20-1 and TRBJ2-7; D ambiguous. Trimming took 4 bases from V and 4 from J, leaving 8 bases between them. Germline V lookup: CDR1 DFQATT, CDR2 SNEGSKA (reference sequence). The CDR3 is made up of 11 amino acids. The CDR3 here is CSAKERYEQYF. CDR3 coding DNA: TGCAGTGCTAAGGAGCGATACGAGCAGTACTTC.

This clonotype was counted a few times. The chain recombines TRBV27 with TRBJ1-6; TRBD1 matches at 9 bases. The germline V gene encodes CDR1 MNHEY and CDR2 SMNVEV (reference sequence). The CDR3 length is 16 residues. The V and J ends lost 7 bases and 7 bases, in that order; junction bases with no gene match: 11. CDR3 nucleotides: TGTGCCAGCAACATTCAAGGGGGGACAGGGAATTCACCCCTCCACTTT. Translation gives CASNIQGGTGNSPLHF.

Many counts were recorded for this clonotype. This chain links TRBV7-2 with TRBJ2-3, with D perhaps matching TRBD1 or TRBD2 (6 bases each). Trimming stripped 2 bases from V and 4 bases from J, with 7 bases between. This CDR3 has 13 amino acids. In germline, CDR1 is SGHTA, CDR2 FQGNSA. For the CDR3, the DNA is TGTGCCAGCAGCTTAAGGGGGGCAGATACGCAGTATTTT. It is translated as CASSLRGADTQYF. Full variable domain (rest looked up from reference TRBV7-2 and TRBJ2-3): GAGVSQSPSNKVTEKGKDVELRCDPISGHTALYWYRQSLGQGLEFLIYFQGNSAPDKSGLPSDRFSAERTGGSVSTLTIQRTQQEDSAVYLCASSLRGADTQYFGPGTRLTVL.

This clonotype showed up many times. DNA for the CDR3: TGCAGCGTTGTGCAGGGAACAGATACGCAGTATTTT. It encodes CSVVQGTDTQYF. The V call is TRBV29-1, the J call TRBJ2-3; D is perhaps TRBD1 (5 bases). CDR3 length equals 12 residues. The V end lost 4 bases, the J end lost 3 bases, and 8 bases lay between the germline ends. CDR1 and CDR2 (germline): SQVTM, ANQGSEA.

This clonotype was counted a few times. The chain employs TRBV29-1 and TRBJ2-5; D call uncertain. The CDR3 length is 15 residues. V lost 6 bases, J lost 2 bases, and 19 bases lay in between. Germline CDR1 SQVTM, CDR2 ANQGSEA. This chain's CDR3 is CSVEPIKQSQETQYF. The CDR3 DNA sequence: TGCAGCGTGGAGCCCATTAAACAGAGTCAAGAGACCCAGTACTTC.

This clonotype was counted many times. V and J are TRBV18 and TRBJ1-6; 7 bases line up with TRBD1. Germline V gene lookup returns CDR1 KGHSH and CDR2 LQKENI. The CDR3 has 18 amino acids. The V gene end was trimmed by 2 bases and the J gene end by 3 bases; junction bases not matched to a gene: 10. CDR3 sequence reads: CASSPYGTALGYNSPLHF. DNA of the CDR3: TGTGCCAGCTCACCATACGGGACAGCCCTGGGCTATAATTCACCCCTCCACTTT.

This clonotype was recorded once. The J gene is TRBJ2-5, the V gene TRBV6-6, with TRBD2 identical over 13 bases. The V gene's germline CDR1 is MNHNY and CDR2 SVGAGI (reference sequence). The junction had 2 bases not matched to a gene; V was cut back by 4 bases and J by 12 bases. This CDR3 region has 12 residues. CDR3 sequence reads: CASSSTSGGEYF. DNA of the CDR3: TGTGCCAGCAGTTCAACTAGCGGGGGGGAGTACTTC.

This clonotype was detected a few times. The rearrangement links TRBV7-2 to TRBJ2-5, with D possibly being TRBD2 (5 bases). Germline V gene sequence: CDR1 SGHTA, CDR2 FQGNSA. Deletions cut 1 base from V and 2 bases from J, with 11 bases between. This CDR3 comprises 15 residues. CDR3 sequence: CASSLVPTGQETQYF. The DNA for the CDR3 is TGTGCCAGCAGCTTAGTCCCGACGGGGCAAGAGACCCAGTACTTC.

This clonotype has at least ten counts. DNA for the CDR3: TGTGCCAGCAGCTTAGCAGGGGAGTACCCCCACGAGCAGTACTTC. The encoded protein is CASSLAGEYPHEQYF. The J gene is TRBJ2-7, the V gene TRBV7-9; D is perhaps TRBD1 or TRBD2 (5 bases each). V was shortened by 0 bases and J by 5 bases, with 14 bases between the two germline ends. Germline CDR1 is SEHNR and CDR2 is FQNEAQ (reference sequence). This CDR3 spans 15 amino acids.

This clonotype was detected many times. This rearrangement joins TRBV3-1 to TRBJ2-3; D not resolved. V lost 3 bases to trimming and J lost 5 bases, with 15 bases between them. The germline CDR1 and CDR2 sequences are LGHDT and YNNKEL (reference sequence). The CDR3 loop spans 15 amino acids. CDR3 DNA sequence: TGTGCCAGCAGCCAGGTCGGTACTCTGCTAGATACGCAGTATTTT. Residues: CASSQVGTLLDTQYF.

This clonotype came up many times. The chain recombines TRBV20-1 with TRBJ1-1; 7 nucleotides agree with TRBD1. Germline lookup yields CDR1 DFQATT and CDR2 SNEGSKA (reference sequence). The CDR3 is 14 residues long. With 3 bases clipped from V and 4 bases from J, the junction kept 8 bases outside the gene matches. The CDR3 DNA sequence: TGCAGTGCTAGCTACAGGGGAGGGGGCACTGAAGCTTTCTTT. Amino acids: CSASYRGGGTEAFF.

This clonotype was counted ten times or more. The gene calls are TRBV4-3 and TRBJ2-1; D is perhaps TRBD2 (7 bases). CDR1 is LGHNA and CDR2 is YSLEER in the germline V gene. The CDR3 spans 15 residues. Deletions cut 3 bases from V and 1 base from J, with 10 bases between. CDR3 DNA: TGCGCCAGCAGCCAGAGGGGGGGGTCCTACAATGAGCAGTTCTTC. Its protein is CASSQRGGSYNEQFF.

The chain couples TRBV20-1 to TRBJ1-5; no clear D gene. The germline V gene encodes CDR1 DFQATT and CDR2 SNEGSKA (reference sequence). V was cut by 4 bases and J by 4 bases, with 14 bases left in between. The CDR3 is 14 amino acids. CDR3 sequence: CSATESSWNQPQHF. The CDR3 nucleotides are TGCAGTGCTACAGAGTCATCTTGGAATCAGCCCCAGCATTTT.

This clonotype has a count of ten or more. The chain uses TRBV16 and TRBJ1-1; D possibly corresponds to TRBD1 (5 bases). V lost 1 base and J 11 bases, leaving 11 bases between the germline ends. Germline values: CDR1 KGHSY, CDR2 FQNENV. The CDR3 length is 12 residues. This CDR3 is CASSQLKGTAFF. Here the CDR3 DNA reads TGTGCCAGCAGCCAATTGAAGGGGACGGCTTTCTTT.

This clonotype was counted only a few times. This rearrangement joins TRBV5-4 to TRBJ1-1; 7 bases are shared with TRBD1. The CDR3 is 14 amino acids. V shed 4 bases and J 1 base; nucleotides not matched to a gene: 4. Germline CDR1 and CDR2: SGHNT and YYREEE (reference sequence). For the CDR3, the DNA is TGTGCCAGCAGCAAGGGACAGACGAACACTGAAGCTTTCTTT. This sequence encodes CASSKGQTNTEAFF.

The chain's CDR3 is CASSQSWSNTEAFF. CDR3 sequence (DNA): TGTGCCAGCAGCCAATCGTGGTCGAACACTGAAGCTTTCTTT. The chain uses TRBV27 and TRBJ1-1; D gene uncertain. Trimming removed 6 bases from V and 1 base from J, with 12 bases in between. Germline V lookup: CDR1 MNHEY, CDR2 SMNVEV (reference sequence). The CDR3 spans 14 residues.

This clonotype has at least ten counts. The genes are TRBV4-3 and TRBJ1-1; D perhaps matches TRBD1 (5 bases). The CDR3 totals 14 residues. Germline CDR1 is LGHNA and CDR2 is YSLEER. V was clipped by 0 bases and J by 6 bases, with 11 bases between them. The CDR3 spells CASSQEMGGSEAFF. The CDR3, as DNA: TGCGCCAGCAGCCAAGAAATGGGGGGTTCTGAAGCTTTCTTT.

This clonotype has only a few counts. This CDR3 is CAIGTLTYNSPLHF. CDR3 in DNA: TGTGCCATCGGGACATTGACCTATAATTCACCCCTCCACTTT. The V gene is TRBV6-5, the J gene TRBJ1-6, with a tentative D call TRBD1 (6 bases). CDR1 and CDR2 (germline): MNHEY, SVGAGI. V was cut by 10 bases and J by 2 bases, with 12 bases left in between. CDR3 length equals 14 residues.

This chain uses TRBV9 with TRBJ1-2; D remains unclear. The V gene lost 0 bases and the J gene lost 5 bases, with 23 bases spanning the gap. The CDR3 has 18 amino acids. The V gene's germline CDR1 is SGDLS and CDR2 YYNGEE. The CDR3 loop is CASSVVWKSVLTQYGYTF. The CDR3 region has the DNA TGTGCCAGCAGCGTAGTGTGGAAATCTGTACTGACTCAATATGGCTACACCTTC. Drawing the rest from reference TRBV9 and TRBJ1-2, the complete variable domain is DSGVTQTPKHLITATGQRVTLRCSPRSGDLSVYWYQQSLDQGLQFLIQYYNGEERAKGNILERFSAQQFPDLHSELNLSSLELGDSALYFCASSVVWKSVLTQYGYTFGSGTRLTVV.

The table lists this clonotype with many counts. The V gene is TRBV5-1, the J gene TRBJ2-7; D not certain. V lost 2 bases, J lost 3 bases, and 9 bases lay in between. Germline-derived CDR1 and CDR2 are SGHRS and YFSETQ. The CDR3 has 13 residues. DNA of the CDR3: TGCGCCAGCAGCTTCCCCGGAATCTACGAGCAGTACTTC. Its protein is CASSFPGIYEQYF.

The V and J genes are TRBV9 and TRBJ2-3; D call uncertain. V lost 1 base and J 4 bases, leaving 10 bases between the germline ends. The CDR3 contains 14 residues. The V gene's germline CDR1 is SGDLS and CDR2 YYNGEE. Here the CDR3 DNA reads TGTGCCAGCAGCGTATCCCTTCGCCCAGATACGCAGTATTTT. Protein: CASSVSLRPDTQYF. The variable domain in full, completed from reference TRBV9 and TRBJ2-3, reads DSGVTQTPKHLITATGQRVTLRCSPRSGDLSVYWYQQSLDQGLQFLIQYYNGEERAKGNILERFSAQQFPDLHSELNLSSLELGDSALYFCASSVSLRPDTQYFGPGTRLTVL.

At least ten counts were recorded for this clonotype. This rearrangement joins TRBV5-5 to TRBJ1-2, with D possibly matching TRBD1 (5 bases). CDR3 size: 17 residues. V was shortened by 4 bases and J by 3 bases, with 22 bases between the two germline ends. Germline loops: CDR1 SGHKS, CDR2 YYEKEE (reference sequence). In nucleotides, the CDR3 is TGTGCCAGCAGCCCCCTGGCCGGCGGGGGTCGGCACTATGGCTACACCTTC. The encoded protein is CASSPLAGGGRHYGYTF.

The rearrangement links TRBV27 to TRBJ2-7, with TRBD1 identical over 8 bases. J lost 4 bases, V lost 8 bases, and 4 bases had no gene match. This CDR3 spans 12 amino acids. Germline V gives CDR1 MNHEY, CDR2 SMNVEV (reference sequence). The CDR3 DNA is TGTGCCAGCCGGGACAGGACTTACGAGCAGTACTTC. Its translation is CASRDRTYEQYF.

This clonotype has only a few counts. An end of the junction differs from the germline gene, which may be a read error. This chain links TRBV7-8 with TRBJ2-4, with TRBD1 matching 8 bases. Germline V gene sequence: CDR1 SGHVS, CDR2 FQNEAQ. The CDR3 spans 13 residues. The CDR3 protein is CASSPLAGGYGDF. The CDR3 DNA is TGTGCCAGCAGCCCCCTGGCAGGGGGCTATGGGGACTTC.